The source of this T cell receptor beta chain is a study of cytomegalovirus exposure and HLA in healthy donors (TCRdb year 2017). Study-level background: The approximately 710 repertoires of the first cohort and the 110 or so validation repertoires were produced on the same platform, according to a later analysis. Besides the first cohort of hundreds of subjects, a separate validation cohort made up of around 120 different subjects was used. The aim of the study was to test whether cataloging public T cell receptors could identify signatures of past pathogen exposure. The study combined high-throughput TCR immunosequencing, statistical association of individual TCRs with disease status, and machine learning to predict cytomegalovirus infection status.

Study-wide conclusions, independent of this receptor: The study listed 150 to 200 TCR beta chains as associated with cytomegalovirus. A later analysis had no HLA typing for the validation cohort, so co-occurrence there was scored across all 110 or so repertoires. Most TCR sequences were seen in very few donors, while some public TCRs were found in many individuals. The authors suggested that the approach could potentially be extended to other disease states and immunological phenotypes. In both the original and validation cohorts, the classifier was reported to diagnose cytomegalovirus status with high specificity and sensitivity. A few of the identified cytomegalovirus-associated TCR beta chains were confirmed in vitro to be specific for cytomegalovirus antigens. A later analysis found that TCRs clustered in the first cohort also tended to co-occur in the 100 to 150 validation repertoires, with 94% of cluster scores above 0.

The CDR3, from cysteine to phenylalanine, totals 16 residues. The DNA shown is the 48-base CDR3, in frame from base 1. A distance of 17 bases separates the germline ends of V and J, which lose 3 bases and 4 bases respectively. From the germline V gene, CDR1 is SGDLS and CDR2 is YYNGEE. The library was generated by the immunoSEQ multiplex PCR assay. As for the original processing: A statistical classification framework was built for diagnosing cytomegalovirus status from the catalog of TCR beta chain sequences. Entries here come from immuneACCESS through TCRdb and include only in-frame sequences with V and J called. Some clones fail to appear in such tables; in the studies checked, an unresolved V gene covers under half of the shortfall, and the cause of the remainder is unknown. The D gene and trimming were derived from the DNA, and the V and J assignments and clone size from that table. The sample table contains tens of thousands of clones; only one count was recorded for over 85% of them. Together, the top ten hold roughly 3.8% of the sample.

Separate from the approximately 700-subject first cohort, the validation cohort of 95 to 150 subjects was the group to which the donors belonged. This clone was detected once. The target of this receptor is not known. Per-nucleotide qualities are absent, and no much larger clonotype sits a single base away. This clonotype was obtained from a woman aged 18-30 years in good health and CMV-seropositive. This receptor chain uses TRBV9 and TRBJ2-1; tentative D gene TRBD2, with 6 bases matching. The sequenced sample was PBMCs. At the DNA level, the sequence is TGTGCCAGCAGCGGTACCGGGACTCTAGCGTACAATGAGCAGTTCTTC. It translates to CASSGTGTLAYNEQFF. The full variable domain, completed from the reference TRBV9 and TRBJ2-1 proteins outside the CDR3, reads DSGVTQTPKHLITATGQRVTLRCSPRSGDLSVYWYQQSLDQGLQFLIQYYNGEERAKGNILERFSAQQFPDLHSELNLSSLELGDSALYFCASSGTGTLAYNEQFFGPGTRLTVL.